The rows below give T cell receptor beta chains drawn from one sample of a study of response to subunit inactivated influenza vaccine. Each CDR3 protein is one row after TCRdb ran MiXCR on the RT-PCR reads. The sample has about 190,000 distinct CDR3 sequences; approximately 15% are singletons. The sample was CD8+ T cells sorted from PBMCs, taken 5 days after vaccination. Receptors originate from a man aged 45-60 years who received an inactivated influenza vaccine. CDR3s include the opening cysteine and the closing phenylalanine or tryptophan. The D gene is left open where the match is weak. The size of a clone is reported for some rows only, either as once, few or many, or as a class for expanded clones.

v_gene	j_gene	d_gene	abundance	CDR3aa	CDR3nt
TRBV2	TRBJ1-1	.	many	CASSEEVNTEAFF	TGTGCCAGCAGTGAAGAAGTTAACACTGAAGCTTTCTTT
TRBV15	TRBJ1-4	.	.	CATSTRDEKLFF	TGTGCCACCAGCACCAGGGATGAAAAACTGTTTTTT
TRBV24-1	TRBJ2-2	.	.	CATSDPSQGNTGELFF	TGTGCCACCAGTGACCCGTCACAGGGGAACACCGGGGAGCTGTTTTTT
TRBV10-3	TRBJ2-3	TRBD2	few	CAISDFLAGGLRADTQYF	TGTGCCATCAGTGACTTTCTAGCGGGGGGGCTGAGGGCAGATACGCAGTATTTT
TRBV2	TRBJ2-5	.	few	CASSERRVWQETQYF	TGTGCCAGCAGTGAACGTAGGGTGTGGCAAGAGACCCAGTACTTC
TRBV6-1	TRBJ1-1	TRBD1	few	CASSWTGENTEAFF	TGTGCCAGCAGCTGGACAGGGGAGAACACTGAAGCTTTCTTT
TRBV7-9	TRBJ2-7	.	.	CASGQGPQNEQYF	TGTGCCAGCGGCCAGGGACCACAGAACGAGCAGTACTTC
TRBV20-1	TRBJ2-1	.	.	CSVIDDLGTTPAVTLGEQFF	TGCAGTGTCATAGACGACCTGGGGACCACCCCTGCGGTAACCCTGGGGGAGCAGTTCTTC
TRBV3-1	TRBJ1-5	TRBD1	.	CASSQDRGWRQPQHF	TGTGCCAGCAGCCAGGACAGGGGTTGGCGTCAGCCCCAGCATTTT
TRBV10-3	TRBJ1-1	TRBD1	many	CAISLMGQRNTEAFF	TGTGCCATCAGTTTGATGGGACAGCGAAACACTGAAGCTTTCTTT
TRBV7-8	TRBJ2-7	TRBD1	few	CASSTHRGPGLYEQYF	TGTGCCAGCAGCACCCACAGGGGGCCAGGACTCTACGAGCAGTACTTC
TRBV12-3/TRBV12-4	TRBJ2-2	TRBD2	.	CASSFKRGDTGELFF	TGTGCCAGCAGTTTCAAGCGGGGAGACACCGGGGAGCTGTTTTTT
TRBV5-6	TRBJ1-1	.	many	CASSPDGTTLNTEAFF	TGTGCCAGCAGCCCGGATGGAACCACCCTGAACACTGAAGCTTTCTTT
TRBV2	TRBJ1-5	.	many	CASKQDANQPQHF	TGTGCCAGCAAGCAGGACGCAAATCAGCCCCAGCATTTT
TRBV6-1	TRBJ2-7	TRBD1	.	CASSPVTGAYEQYF	TGTGCCAGCAGTCCCGTCACAGGGGCCTACGAGCAGTACTTC
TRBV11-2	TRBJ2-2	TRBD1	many	CASSWGPTGQGATGELFF	TGTGCCAGCAGTTGGGGACCTACGGGTCAGGGGGCTACCGGGGAGCTGTTTTTT
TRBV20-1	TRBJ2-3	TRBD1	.	CSASPRPTGWFVADTQYF	TGCAGTGCTAGTCCTCGTCCGACAGGGTGGTTCGTCGCAGATACGCAGTATTTT
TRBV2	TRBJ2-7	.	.	CASGSIIGQIAYEQYF	TGTGCCAGCGGCTCCATTATTGGACAGATAGCTTACGAGCAGTACTTC
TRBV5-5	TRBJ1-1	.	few	CASSLGPATEAFF	TGTGCCAGCAGCTTGGGCCCCGCCACTGAAGCTTTCTTT
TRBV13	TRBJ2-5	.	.	CASSPRGRDETQYF	TGTGCCAGCAGCCCCCGGGGCAGGGATGAGACCCAGTACTTC
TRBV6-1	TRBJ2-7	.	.	CATNSYSSYEQYF	TGTGCCACCAACTCGTACTCCTCTTACGAGCAGTACTTC
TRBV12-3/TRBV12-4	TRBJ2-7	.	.	CASSLRGARGKSYEQYF	TGTGCCAGCAGTTTAAGGGGAGCTAGGGGGAAATCCTACGAGCAGTACTTC
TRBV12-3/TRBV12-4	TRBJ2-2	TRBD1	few	CASKGQPAGELFF	TGTGCCAGCAAGGGACAGCCGGCCGGGGAGCTGTTTTTT
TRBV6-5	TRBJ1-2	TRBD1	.	CASSYPGQVEGYTF	TGTGCCAGCAGTTATCCAGGACAGGTTGAGGGCTACACCTTC
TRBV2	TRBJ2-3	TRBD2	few	CASMRGGGITDTQYF	TGTGCCAGCATGAGGGGCGGGGGGATCACAGATACGCAGTATTTT
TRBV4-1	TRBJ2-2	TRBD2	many	CASSQGLAVHANTGELFF	TGCGCCAGCAGCCAGGGACTAGCGGTCCACGCGAACACCGGGGAGCTGTTTTTT